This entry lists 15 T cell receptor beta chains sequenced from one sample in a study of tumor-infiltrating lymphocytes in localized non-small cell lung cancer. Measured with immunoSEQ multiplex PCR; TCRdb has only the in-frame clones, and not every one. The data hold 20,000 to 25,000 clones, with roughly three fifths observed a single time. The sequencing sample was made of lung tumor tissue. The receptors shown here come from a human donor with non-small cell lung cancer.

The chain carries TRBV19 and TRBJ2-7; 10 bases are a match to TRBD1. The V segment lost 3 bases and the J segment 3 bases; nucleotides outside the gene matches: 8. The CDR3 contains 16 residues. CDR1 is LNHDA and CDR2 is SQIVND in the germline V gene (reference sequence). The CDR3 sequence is CASSILPGQGIYEQYF. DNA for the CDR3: TGTGCCAGTAGTATTCTACCGGGACAGGGGATCTACGAGCAGTACTTC.

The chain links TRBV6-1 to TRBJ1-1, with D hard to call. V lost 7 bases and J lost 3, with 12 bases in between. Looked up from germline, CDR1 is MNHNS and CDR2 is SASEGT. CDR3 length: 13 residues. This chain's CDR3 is CASTPQRDTEAFF. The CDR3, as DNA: TGTGCCAGCACCCCCCAGCGGGACACTGAAGCTTTCTTT.

The CDR3 is CASSLTGYEQYF. The CDR3 DNA reads TGCGCCAGCAGCTTGACAGGGTACGAGCAGTACTTC. This chain links TRBV5-1 with TRBJ2-7; tentative D call: TRBD1 (6 bases). Trimming took 1 base from V and 4 from J, leaving 6 bases between them. The CDR3 spans 12 residues. The germline CDR1 and CDR2 sequences are SGHRS and YFSETQ.

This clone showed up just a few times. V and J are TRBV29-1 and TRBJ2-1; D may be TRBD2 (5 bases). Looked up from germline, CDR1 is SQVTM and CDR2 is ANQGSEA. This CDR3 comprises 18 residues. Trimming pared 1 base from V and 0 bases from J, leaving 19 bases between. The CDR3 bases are TGCAGCGTTGAAGGGATGGCTAGCTTTCGAAGCTCCTACAATGAGCAGTTCTTC. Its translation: CSVEGMASFRSSYNEQFF.

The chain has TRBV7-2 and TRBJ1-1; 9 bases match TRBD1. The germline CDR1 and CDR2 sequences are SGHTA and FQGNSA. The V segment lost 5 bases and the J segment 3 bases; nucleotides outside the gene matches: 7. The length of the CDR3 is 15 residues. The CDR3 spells CASSPGTGRHTEAFF. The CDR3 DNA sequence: TGTGCCAGCAGCCCCGGGACAGGGAGGCACACTGAAGCTTTCTTT.

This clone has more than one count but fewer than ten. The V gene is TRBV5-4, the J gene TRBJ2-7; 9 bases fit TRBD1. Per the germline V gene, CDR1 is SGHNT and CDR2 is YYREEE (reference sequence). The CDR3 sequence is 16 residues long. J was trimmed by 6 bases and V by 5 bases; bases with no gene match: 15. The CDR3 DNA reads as TGTGCCAGCAGTGGGAGGCAGGGACAGGGTCGCTTCGAGCAGTACTTC. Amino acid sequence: CASSGRQGQGRFEQYF.

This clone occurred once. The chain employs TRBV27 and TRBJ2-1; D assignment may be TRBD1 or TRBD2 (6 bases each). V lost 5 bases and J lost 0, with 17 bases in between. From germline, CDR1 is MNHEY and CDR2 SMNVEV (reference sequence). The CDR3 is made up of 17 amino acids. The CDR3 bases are TGTGCCAGCAGTCCTCTTTTAGGGGGAGGCTCCTACAATGAGCAGTTCTTC. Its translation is CASSPLLGGGSYNEQFF.

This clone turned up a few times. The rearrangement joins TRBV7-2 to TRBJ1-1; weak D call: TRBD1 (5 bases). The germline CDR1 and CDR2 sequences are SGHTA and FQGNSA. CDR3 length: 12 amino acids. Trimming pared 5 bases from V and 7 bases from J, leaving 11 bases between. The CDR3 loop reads CASSHYDSEAFF. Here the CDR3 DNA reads TGTGCCAGCAGCCACTACGACAGTGAAGCTTTCTTT.

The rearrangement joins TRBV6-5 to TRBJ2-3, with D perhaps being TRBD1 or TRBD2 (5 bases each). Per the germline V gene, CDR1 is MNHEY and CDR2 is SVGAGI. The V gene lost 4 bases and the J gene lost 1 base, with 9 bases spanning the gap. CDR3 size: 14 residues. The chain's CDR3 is CASSSGTGTDTQYF. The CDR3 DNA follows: TGTGCCAGCAGTTCCGGGACCGGCACAGATACGCAGTATTTT.

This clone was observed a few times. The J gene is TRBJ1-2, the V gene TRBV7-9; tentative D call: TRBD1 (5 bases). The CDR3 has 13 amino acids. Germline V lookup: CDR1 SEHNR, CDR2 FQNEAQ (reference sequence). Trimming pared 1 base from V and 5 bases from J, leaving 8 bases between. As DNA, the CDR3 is TGTGCCAGCAGCTTAGGGGGGACTTATGGCTACACCTTC. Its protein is CASSLGGTYGYTF. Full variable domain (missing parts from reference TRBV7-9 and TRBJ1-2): DTGVSQNPRHKITKRGQNVTFRCDPISEHNRLYWYRQTLGQGPEFLTYFQNEAQLEKSRLLSDRFSAERPKGSFSTLEIQRTEQGDSAMYLCASSLGGTYGYTFGSGTRLTVV.

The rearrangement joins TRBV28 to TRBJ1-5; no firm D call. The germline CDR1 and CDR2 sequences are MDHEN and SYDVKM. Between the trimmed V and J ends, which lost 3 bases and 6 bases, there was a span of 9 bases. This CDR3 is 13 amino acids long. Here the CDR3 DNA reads TGTGCCAGCAGTTTGGTAGGAACTCAGCCCCAGCATTTT. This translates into CASSLVGTQPQHF.

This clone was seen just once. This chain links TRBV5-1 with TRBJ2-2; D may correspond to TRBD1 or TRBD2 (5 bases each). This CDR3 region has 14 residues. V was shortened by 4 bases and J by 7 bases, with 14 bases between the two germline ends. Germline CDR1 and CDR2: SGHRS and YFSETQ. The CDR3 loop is CASSPGTLGGELFF. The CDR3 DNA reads TGCGCCAGCAGCCCCGGGACGCTAGGCGGGGAGCTGTTTTTT.

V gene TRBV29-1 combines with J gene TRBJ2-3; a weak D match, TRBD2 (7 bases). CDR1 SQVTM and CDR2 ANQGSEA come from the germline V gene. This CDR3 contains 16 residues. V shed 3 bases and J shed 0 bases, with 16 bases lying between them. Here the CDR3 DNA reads TGCAGCGTTGAGGGGGGGGCAGGGGCTAGCACAGATACGCAGTATTTT. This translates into CSVEGGAGASTDTQYF.

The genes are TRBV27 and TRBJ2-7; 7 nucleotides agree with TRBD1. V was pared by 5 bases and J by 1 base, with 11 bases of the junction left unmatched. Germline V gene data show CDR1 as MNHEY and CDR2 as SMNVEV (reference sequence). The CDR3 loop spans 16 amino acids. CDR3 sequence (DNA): TGTGCCAGCAGTGCTAAACCCGGGACAGTATCCTACGAGCAGTACTTC. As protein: CASSAKPGTVSYEQYF.

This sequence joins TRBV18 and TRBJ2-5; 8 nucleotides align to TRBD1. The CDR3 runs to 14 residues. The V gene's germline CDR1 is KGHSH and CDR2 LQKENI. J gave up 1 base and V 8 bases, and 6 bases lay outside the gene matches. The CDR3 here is CASARQGTQETQYF. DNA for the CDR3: TGTGCCAGCGCCAGACAGGGGACCCAAGAGACCCAGTACTTC.